This T cell receptor (beta chain) stems from a study of a mutant IDH1 vaccine in newly diagnosed glioma. Study findings and constraints: Among patients, roughly 95% showed immune responses induced by the vaccine.

Notes on this clone: Its antigen is still unknown.

Sample time point: baseline, week 1 (first vaccination visit). Treatment denoted: pre-vaccination baseline after standard-of-care therapy. New IDH1-mutant, ATRX-lost WHO grade 3 or 4 astrocytomas occurred in donors. The assay was immunoSEQ multiplex PCR, and TCRdb's table has in-frame clones only and misses some. Among roughly 86,000 clones listed, roughly 77% were seen once. Germline trimming cut 3 bases from V and 4 bases from J; bases unmatched to any gene: 14. Germline CDR1 reads SNHLY; CDR2 reads FYNNEI. The CDR3 covers 18 residues. This clonotype was obtained from a middle-aged man with glioma. Sequenced material: PBMCs, taken from a glioma patient treated with radiotherapy, temozolomide or both. This chain uses TRBV2 with TRBJ2-1, with 8 bases aligning to TRBD2. CDR3 DNA sequence: TGTGCCAGCAGTGAGGGAACAGATGGGGGACTAGGGTACAATGAGCAGTTCTTC. Protein product: CASSEGTDGGLGYNEQFF. Looking up the rest from reference TRBV2 and TRBJ2-1 gives the full variable domain: EPEVTQTPSHQVTQMGQEVILRCVPISNHLYFYWYRQILGQKVEFLVSFYNNEISEKSEIFDDQFSVERPDGSNFTLKIRSTKLEDSAMYFCASSEGTDGGLGYNEQFFGPGTRLTVL.